This TCR beta chain was sequenced in a study of T-cell memory formation after mild COVID-19. Study at large: In these data, TCR clusters were largely donor specific.

Using its own MiXCR run on the 5' RACE reads, TCRdb lists one record per CDR3 protein. The repertoire includes about 110,000 distinct CDR3 sequences, around 15% of them detected once, and around 40% sits in the top ten. The study, taken as a whole, reports: Pre-infection memory already had some responding clones, implying cross-reactive memory joined. A second wave expanding day 15 to 37 was CD4+-biased; contracting clones were balanced. Clones that contracted clustered mainly in CM and EM if CD4+ and in EMRA if CD8+.

Germline V gives CDR1 SQVTM, CDR2 ANQGSEA. Trimming at V came to 6 bases and at J to 6 bases, leaving 6 bases not matched to a gene. The CDR3 is 14 amino acids. This clonotype appeared a few times. Its antigen is as yet unknown. The sequenced sample consisted of PBMCs or a T cell subset sorted from them (not recorded which). This receptor was obtained from a man younger than 35 who had mild COVID-19 (a few samples of this study predate the infection). Cell type and time point are not known. The chain uses TRBV29-1 and TRBJ2-3; 13 bases fit TRBD2. CDR3 loop: CSVVGLAGTDTQYF. In DNA, the CDR3 is TGCAGCGTCGTGGGACTAGCGGGGACGGATACGCAGTATTTT.